This T cell receptor beta chain was profiled in a study of neoadjuvant anti-PD-1 for oral cavity cancer. Looked up from germline, CDR1 is MDHEN and CDR2 is SYDVKM. V shed 2 bases and J 5 bases; nucleotides not matched to a gene: 4. This CDR3 is built from 14 residues. This clone has only a few counts. Its matching antigen is unknown. Broader study findings: Only a few patients per response group were TCR-analyzed; validation needed.

These oral cavity squamous cell carcinomas were HPV-negative and locally advanced. The method was immunoSEQ multiplex PCR; TCRdb's version includes in-frame clones alone and lacks a portion of them. The sample carries more than 10,000 clones, 50% to 65% recorded once. This chain connects TRBV28 to TRBJ1-2; 8 bases fit TRBD1. This TCR was recovered from a person aged 40 to 85 with oral cavity squamous cell carcinoma. This specimen was tumor tissue, taken before nivolumab (anti-PD-1) treatment. CDR3 amino acids: CASSLQGAPYGYTF. The DNA of the CDR3 is TGTGCCAGCAGTTTACAGGGGGCGCCGTATGGCTACACCTTC.